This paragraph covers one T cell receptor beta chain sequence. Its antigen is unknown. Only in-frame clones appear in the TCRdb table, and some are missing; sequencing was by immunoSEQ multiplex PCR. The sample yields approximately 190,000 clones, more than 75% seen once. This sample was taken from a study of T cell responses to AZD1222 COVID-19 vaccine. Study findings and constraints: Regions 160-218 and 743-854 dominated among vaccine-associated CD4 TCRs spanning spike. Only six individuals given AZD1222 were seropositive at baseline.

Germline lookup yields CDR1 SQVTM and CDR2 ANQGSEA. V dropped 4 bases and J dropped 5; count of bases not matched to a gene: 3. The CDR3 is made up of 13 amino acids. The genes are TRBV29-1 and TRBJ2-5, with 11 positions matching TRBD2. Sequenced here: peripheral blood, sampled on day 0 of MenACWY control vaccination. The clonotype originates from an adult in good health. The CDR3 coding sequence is TGCAGCGTTGTTAGCGGGGGGGCGGAGACCCAGTACTTC. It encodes CSVVSGGAETQYF.